This TCR beta chain originates from a study of T cell responses to AZD1222 COVID-19 vaccine. Overall study context: Both about-4-week and about-12-week second-dose recipients were combined.

Study results and limitations: White British ancestry dominated among donors, who included more females, and clonal diversity was possibly underestimated.

V lost 3 bases and J lost 0, with 9 bases in between. Germline lookup yields CDR1 SGDLS and CDR2 YYNGEE. The CDR3 runs to 14 residues. Concerning this clone: Its target is unknown. In the same sample, other DNA sequences code for this CDR3.

Assay: immunoSEQ multiplex PCR; the TCRdb copy retains only in-frame clones and omits some. The sample lists about 98,000 clones, almost 85% occurring once. V and J are TRBV9 and TRBJ1-1; maybe TRBD1 (5 bases). The source is an adult in good health. The input for sequencing was peripheral blood, taken on day 0 of AZD1222 vaccination. CDR3 bases: TGTGCCAGCAGCGCGACAGTGCTGAACACTGAAGCTTTCTTT. This sequence encodes CASSATVLNTEAFF.